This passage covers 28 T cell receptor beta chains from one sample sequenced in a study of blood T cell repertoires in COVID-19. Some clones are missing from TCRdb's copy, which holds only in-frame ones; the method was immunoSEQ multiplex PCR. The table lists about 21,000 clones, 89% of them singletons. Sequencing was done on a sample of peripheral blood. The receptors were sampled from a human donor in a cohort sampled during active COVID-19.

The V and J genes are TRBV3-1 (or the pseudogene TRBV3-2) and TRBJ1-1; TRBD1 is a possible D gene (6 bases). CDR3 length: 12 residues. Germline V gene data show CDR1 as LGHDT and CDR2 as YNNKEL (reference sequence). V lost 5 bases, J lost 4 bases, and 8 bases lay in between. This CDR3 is CASSRGGTEAFF. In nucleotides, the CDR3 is TGTGCCAGCAGCAGAGGGGGCACTGAAGCTTTCTTT.

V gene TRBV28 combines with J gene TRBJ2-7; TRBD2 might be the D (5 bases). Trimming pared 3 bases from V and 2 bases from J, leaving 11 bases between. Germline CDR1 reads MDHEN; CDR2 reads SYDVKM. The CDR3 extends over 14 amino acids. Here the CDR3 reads CASSFRGHPYEQYF. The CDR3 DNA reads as TGTGCCAGCAGTTTTCGGGGTCACCCCTACGAGCAGTACTTC.

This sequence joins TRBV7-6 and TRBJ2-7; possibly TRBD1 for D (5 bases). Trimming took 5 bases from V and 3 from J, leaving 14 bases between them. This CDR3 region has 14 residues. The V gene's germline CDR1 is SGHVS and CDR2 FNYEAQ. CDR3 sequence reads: CASSPRGRGYEQYF. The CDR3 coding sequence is TGTGCCAGCAGCCCTAGGGGAAGGGGCTACGAGCAGTACTTC.

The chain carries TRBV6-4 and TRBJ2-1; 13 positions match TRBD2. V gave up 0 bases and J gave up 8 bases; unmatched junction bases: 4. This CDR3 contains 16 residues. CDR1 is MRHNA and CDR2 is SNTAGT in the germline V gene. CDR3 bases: TGTGCCAGCAGTGACTCGGGACTAGCGGGATTTGATGAGCAGTTCTTC. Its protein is CASSDSGLAGFDEQFF.

CDR3 loop: CATSIYRGSNSPLHF. The CDR3 DNA is TGTGCCACCAGTATCTACAGGGGGAGCAATTCACCCCTCCACTTT. V gene TRBV15 combines with J gene TRBJ1-6; 8 positions match TRBD1. V lost 6 bases to trimming and J lost 7 bases; unmatched junction nucleotides: 8. The CDR3 length is 15 residues. Germline V gene data show CDR1 as LNHNV and CDR2 as YYDKDF (reference sequence). The full variable domain, completed using reference TRBV15 and TRBJ1-6, is DAMVIQNPRYQVTQFGKPVTLSCSQTLNHNVMYWYQQKSSQAPKLLFHYYDKDFNNEADTPDNFQSRRPNTSFCFLDIRSPGLGDTAMYLCATSIYRGSNSPLHFGNGTRLTVT.

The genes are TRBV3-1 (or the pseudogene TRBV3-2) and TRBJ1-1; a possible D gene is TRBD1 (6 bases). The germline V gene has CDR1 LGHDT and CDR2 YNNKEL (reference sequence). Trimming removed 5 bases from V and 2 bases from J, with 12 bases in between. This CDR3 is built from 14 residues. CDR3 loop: CASSTVRGNTEAFF. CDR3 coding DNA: TGTGCCAGCAGCACGGTCAGGGGAAACACTGAAGCTTTCTTT.

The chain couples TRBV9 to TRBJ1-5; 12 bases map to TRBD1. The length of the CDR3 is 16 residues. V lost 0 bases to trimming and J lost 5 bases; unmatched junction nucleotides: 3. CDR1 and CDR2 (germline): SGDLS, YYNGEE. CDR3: CASSVGGQGADQPQHF. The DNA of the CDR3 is TGTGCCAGCAGCGTAGGGGGACAGGGGGCTGATCAGCCCCAGCATTTT. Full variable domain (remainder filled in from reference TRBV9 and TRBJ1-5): DSGVTQTPKHLITATGQRVTLRCSPRSGDLSVYWYQQSLDQGLQFLIQYYNGEERAKGNILERFSAQQFPDLHSELNLSSLELGDSALYFCASSVGGQGADQPQHFGDGTRLSIL.

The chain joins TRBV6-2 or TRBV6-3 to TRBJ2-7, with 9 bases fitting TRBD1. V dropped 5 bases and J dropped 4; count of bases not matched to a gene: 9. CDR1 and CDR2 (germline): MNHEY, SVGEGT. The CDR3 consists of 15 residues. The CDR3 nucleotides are TGTGCCAGCAGTCGCACCGGGACAGGGTGGTACGAGCAGTACTTC. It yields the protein CASSRTGTGWYEQYF.

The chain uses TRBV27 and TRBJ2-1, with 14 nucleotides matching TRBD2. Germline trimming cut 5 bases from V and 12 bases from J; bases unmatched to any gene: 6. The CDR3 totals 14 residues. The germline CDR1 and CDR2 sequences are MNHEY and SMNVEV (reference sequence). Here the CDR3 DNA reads TGTGCCAGCAGTACCCGACTAGCGGGAGGGCCGCAGTTCTTC. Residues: CASSTRLAGGPQFF.

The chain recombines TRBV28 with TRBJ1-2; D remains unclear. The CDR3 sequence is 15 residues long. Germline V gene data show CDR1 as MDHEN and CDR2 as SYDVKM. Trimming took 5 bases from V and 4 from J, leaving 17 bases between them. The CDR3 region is CASSERTGKSYGYTF. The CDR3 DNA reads TGTGCCAGCAGTGAACGGACGGGGAAGTCCTATGGCTACACCTTC.

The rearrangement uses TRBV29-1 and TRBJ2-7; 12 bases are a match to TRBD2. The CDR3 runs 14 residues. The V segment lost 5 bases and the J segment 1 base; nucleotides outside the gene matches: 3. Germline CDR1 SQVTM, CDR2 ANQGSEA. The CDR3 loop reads CSVNGLAGSYEQYF. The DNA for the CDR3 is TGCAGCGTTAATGGACTAGCGGGATCCTACGAGCAGTACTTC.

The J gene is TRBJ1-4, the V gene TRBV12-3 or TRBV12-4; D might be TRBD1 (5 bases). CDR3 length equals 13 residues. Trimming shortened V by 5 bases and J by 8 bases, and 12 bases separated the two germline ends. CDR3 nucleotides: TGTGCCAGCAGTCGCAGGGAGGTGGAAAAACTGTTTTTT. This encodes CASSRREVEKLFF.

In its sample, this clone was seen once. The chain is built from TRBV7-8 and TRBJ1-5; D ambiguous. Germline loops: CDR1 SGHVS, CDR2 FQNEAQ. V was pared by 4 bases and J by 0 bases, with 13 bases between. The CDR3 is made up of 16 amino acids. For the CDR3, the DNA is TGTGCCAGCAGCTACACCGGGTTAAATAGCAATCAGCCCCAGCATTTT. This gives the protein CASSYTGLNSNQPQHF. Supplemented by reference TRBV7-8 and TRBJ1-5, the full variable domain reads GAGVSQSPRYKVAKRGQDVALRCDPISGHVSLFWYQQALGQGPEFLTYFQNEAQLDKSGLPSDRFFAERPEGSVSTLKIQRTQQEDSAVYLCASSYTGLNSNQPQHFGDGTRLSIL.

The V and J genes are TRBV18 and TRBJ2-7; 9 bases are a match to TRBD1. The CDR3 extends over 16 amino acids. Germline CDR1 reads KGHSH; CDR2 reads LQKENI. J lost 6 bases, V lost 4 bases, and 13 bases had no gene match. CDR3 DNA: TGTGCCAGCTCACTGGGGGCAACCGGGACAGGGACCGAGCAGTACTTC. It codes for CASSLGATGTGTEQYF.

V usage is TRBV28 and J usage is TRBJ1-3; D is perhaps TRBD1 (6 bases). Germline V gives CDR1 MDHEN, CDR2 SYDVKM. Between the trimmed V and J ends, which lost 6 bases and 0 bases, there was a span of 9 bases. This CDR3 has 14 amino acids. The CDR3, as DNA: TGTGCCAGCAGAAAGACAGGCTCTGGAAACACCATATATTTT. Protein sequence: CASRKTGSGNTIYF.

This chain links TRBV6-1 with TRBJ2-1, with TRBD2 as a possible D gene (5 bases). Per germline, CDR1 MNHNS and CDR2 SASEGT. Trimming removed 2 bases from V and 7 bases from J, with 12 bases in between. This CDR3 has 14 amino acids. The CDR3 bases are TGTGCCAGCAGTGAATGGGGAGCTGGGAATGAGCAGTTCTTC. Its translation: CASSEWGAGNEQFF.

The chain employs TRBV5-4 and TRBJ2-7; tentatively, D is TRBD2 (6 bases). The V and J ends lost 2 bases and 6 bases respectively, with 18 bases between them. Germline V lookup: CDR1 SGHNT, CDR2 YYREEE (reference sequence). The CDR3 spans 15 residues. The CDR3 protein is CASSFGSGSHLEQYF. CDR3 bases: TGTGCCAGCAGCTTTGGCAGCGGGTCCCACCTCGAGCAGTACTTC. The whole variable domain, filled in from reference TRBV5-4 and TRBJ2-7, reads ETGVTQSPTHLIKTRGQQVTLRCSSQSGHNTVSWYQQALGQGPQFIFQYYREEENGRGNFPPRFSGLQFPNYSSELNVNALELDDSALYLCASSFGSGSHLEQYFGPGTRLTVT.

The CDR3 loop is CASSYSSPPEAFF. Here the CDR3 DNA reads TGTGCCAGCAGTTACTCGAGCCCCCCTGAAGCTTTCTTT. V gene TRBV6-6 combines with J gene TRBJ1-1, with unresolved D. The V gene lost 0 bases and the J gene lost 6 bases, with 8 bases spanning the gap. The CDR3 runs 13 residues. The germline gives CDR1 MNHNY, CDR2 SVGAGI (reference sequence).

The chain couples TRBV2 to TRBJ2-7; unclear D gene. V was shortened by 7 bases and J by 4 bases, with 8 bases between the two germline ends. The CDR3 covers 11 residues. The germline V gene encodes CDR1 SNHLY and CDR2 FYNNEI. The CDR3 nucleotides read TGTGCCAGCACCGAGGCTTACGAGCAGTACTTC. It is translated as CASTEAYEQYF. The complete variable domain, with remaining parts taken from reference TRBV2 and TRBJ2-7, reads EPEVTQTPSHQVTQMGQEVILRCVPISNHLYFYWYRQILGQKVEFLVSFYNNEISEKSEIFDDQFSVERPDGSNFTLKIRSTKLEDSAMYFCASTEAYEQYFGPGTRLTVT.

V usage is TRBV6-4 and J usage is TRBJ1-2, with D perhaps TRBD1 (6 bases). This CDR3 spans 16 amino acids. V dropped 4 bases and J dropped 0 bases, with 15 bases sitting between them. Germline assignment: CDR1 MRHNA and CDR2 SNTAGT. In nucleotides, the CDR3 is TGTGCCAGCAGTGGCCTTACAGGGAAAGCTAACTATGGCTACACCTTC. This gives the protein CASSGLTGKANYGYTF.

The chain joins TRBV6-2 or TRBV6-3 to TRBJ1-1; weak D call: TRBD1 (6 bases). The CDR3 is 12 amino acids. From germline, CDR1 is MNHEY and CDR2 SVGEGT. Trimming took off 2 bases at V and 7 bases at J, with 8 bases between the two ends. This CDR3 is CASSYEGVEAFF. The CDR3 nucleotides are TGTGCCAGCAGTTACGAGGGGGTTGAAGCTTTCTTT.

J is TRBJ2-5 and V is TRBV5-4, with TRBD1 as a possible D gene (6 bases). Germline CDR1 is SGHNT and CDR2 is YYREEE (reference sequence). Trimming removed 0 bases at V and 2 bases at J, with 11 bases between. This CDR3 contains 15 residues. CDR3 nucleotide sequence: TGTGCCAGCAGCTTGGATCTAGGGGGACAAGAGACCCAGTACTTC. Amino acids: CASSLDLGGQETQYF.

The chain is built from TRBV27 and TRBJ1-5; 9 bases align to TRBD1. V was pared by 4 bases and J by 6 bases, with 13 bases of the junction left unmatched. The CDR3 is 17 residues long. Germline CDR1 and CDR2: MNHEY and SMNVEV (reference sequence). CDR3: CASSSDYPGQGIQPQHF. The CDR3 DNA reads TGTGCCAGCAGTTCCGATTACCCGGGACAGGGAATTCAGCCCCAGCATTTT.

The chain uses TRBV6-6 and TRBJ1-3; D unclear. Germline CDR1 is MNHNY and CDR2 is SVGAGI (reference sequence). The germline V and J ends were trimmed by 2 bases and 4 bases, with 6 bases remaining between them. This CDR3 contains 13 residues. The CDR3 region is CASSYLQGNTIYF. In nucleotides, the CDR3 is TGTGCCAGCAGTTACCTTCAGGGAAACACCATATATTTT.

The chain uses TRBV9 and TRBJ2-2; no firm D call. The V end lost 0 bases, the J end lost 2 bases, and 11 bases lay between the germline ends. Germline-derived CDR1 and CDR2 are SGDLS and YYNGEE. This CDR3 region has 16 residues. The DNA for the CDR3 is TGTGCCAGCAGCGTAGGCGGATTGATTAACACCGGGGAGCTGTTTTTT. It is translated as CASSVGGLINTGELFF.

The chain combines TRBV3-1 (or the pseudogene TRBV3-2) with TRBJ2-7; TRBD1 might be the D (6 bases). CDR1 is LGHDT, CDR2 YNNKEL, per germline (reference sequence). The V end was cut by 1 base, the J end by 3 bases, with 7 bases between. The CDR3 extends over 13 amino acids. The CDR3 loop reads CASSQADSYEQYF. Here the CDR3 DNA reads TGTGCCAGCAGCCAAGCGGACAGCTACGAGCAGTACTTC.

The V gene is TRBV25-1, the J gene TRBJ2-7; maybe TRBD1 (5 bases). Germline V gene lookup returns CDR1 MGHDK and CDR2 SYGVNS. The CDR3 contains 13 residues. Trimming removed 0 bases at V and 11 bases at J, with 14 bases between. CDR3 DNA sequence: TGTGCCAGCAGTGAATATAGTGAACAGGCGAAGTACTTC. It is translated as CASSEYSEQAKYF.

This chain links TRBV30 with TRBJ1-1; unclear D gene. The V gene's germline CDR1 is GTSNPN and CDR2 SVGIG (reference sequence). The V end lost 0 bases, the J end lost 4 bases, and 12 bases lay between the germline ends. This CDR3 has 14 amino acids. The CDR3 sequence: CAWSVSPFSTEAFF. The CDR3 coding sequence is TGTGCCTGGAGTGTTTCTCCGTTTAGCACTGAAGCTTTCTTT.